Following are 30 T cell receptor beta chains from one sample sequenced in a study of Graves' ophthalmopathy and Graves' hyperthyroidism. Researchers took RNA transcripts and amplified TCR beta CDR3 regions from them. The authors performed first-round RT-PCR with HTBI primers and then a second-round multiplex PCR. TCRdb itself ran the multiplex PCR reads through MiXCR, one entry per CDR3 protein. The sample includes around 1.1 million distinct CDR3 sequences, 36% of them seen just once. Sequencing was carried out using peripheral blood or thyroid tissue (not recorded which). The receptor source for this set is an adult man with Graves' hyperthyroidism.

This clonotype was recorded at least ten times. CDR3 amino acids: CSARRSNTGELFF. The CDR3 coding sequence is TGCAGTGCGAGACGGTCGAACACCGGGGAGCTGTTTTTT. This sequence joins TRBV20-1 and TRBJ2-2; D gene uncertain. There are 13 residues in the CDR3. The germline CDR1 and CDR2 sequences are DFQATT and SNEGSKA (reference sequence). V was pared by 6 bases and J by 0 bases, with 8 bases between.

This clonotype showed up just a few times. The chain uses TRBV29-1 and TRBJ1-1; the D is unclear. The CDR3 totals 9 residues. In germline, CDR1 is SQVTM, CDR2 ANQGSEA. The germline V and J ends were trimmed by 1 base and 8 bases, with 2 bases remaining between them. The CDR3 sequence is CSVEGEAFF. The CDR3 DNA follows: TGCAGCGTTGAAGGCGAAGCTTTCTTT.

The V call is TRBV29-1, the J call TRBJ1-5; the D gene is possibly TRBD1 (6 bases). The CDR3 covers 14 residues. V dropped 0 bases and J dropped 5 bases, with 11 bases sitting between them. The V gene's germline CDR1 is SQVTM and CDR2 ANQGSEA. CDR3 coding DNA: TGCAGCGTTGAAGAGGGGGCAGGGGATCAGCCCCAGCATTTT. It encodes CSVEEGAGDQPQHF.

This clonotype turned up a few times. The V gene is TRBV18, the J gene TRBJ2-5; D ambiguous. V lost 11 bases, J lost 2 bases, and 15 bases lay in between. The CDR3 is made up of 13 amino acids. CDR1 and CDR2 from the germline V gene are KGHSH and LQKENI. The CDR3 DNA sequence: TGTGCCTCCACCAAGGAGAAACAAGAGACCCAGTACTTC. This translates into CASTKEKQETQYF. Based on the CDR3 plus reference TRBV18 and TRBJ2-5, the full variable domain is NAGVMQNPRHLVRRRGQEARLRCSPMKGHSHVYWYRQLPEEGLKFMVYLQKENIIDESGMPKERFSAEFPKEGPSILRIQQVVRGDSAAYFCASTKEKQETQYFGPGTRLLVL.

Details on this clonotype: A much more abundant neighbour one base away suggests this may be a read error. The rearrangement joins TRBV7-2 to TRBJ1-1; no reliable D call. The CDR3 runs 15 residues. The germline CDR1 and CDR2 sequences are SGHTA and FQGNSA. Trimming pared 5 bases from V and 1 base from J, leaving 14 bases between. The CDR3: CASSPSLEQNTEAFF. Written as DNA, the CDR3 is TGTGCCAGCAGCCCAAGCCTGGAACAGAACACTGAAGCTTTCTTT.

This chain joins TRBV19 and TRBJ1-2, with TRBD1 matching 9 bases. The CDR3 runs to 15 residues. Per the germline V gene, CDR1 is LNHDA and CDR2 is SQIVND (reference sequence). Trimming took 4 bases from V and 2 from J; bases not matched to a gene: 5. The chain's CDR3 is CASSTTGGSNYGYTF. CDR3 nucleotide sequence: TGTGCCAGTAGTACTACAGGGGGCTCAAACTATGGCTACACCTTC.

The chain carries TRBV9 and TRBJ1-5; 10 bases align to TRBD1. This CDR3 has 16 amino acids. Germline trimming cut 3 bases from V and 6 bases from J; bases unmatched to any gene: 9. Germline CDR1 reads SGDLS; CDR2 reads YYNGEE. CDR3: CASSGGTGANTQPQHF. In nucleotides, the CDR3 is TGTGCCAGCAGCGGGGGGACAGGGGCGAACACTCAGCCCCAGCATTTT.

This clonotype has a handful of counts. This chain uses TRBV20-1 with TRBJ1-1, with 8 bases aligning to TRBD1. With 5 bases clipped from V and 0 bases from J, the junction kept 14 bases outside the gene matches. CDR1 is DFQATT, CDR2 SNEGSKA, per germline (reference sequence). CDR3 length: 17 amino acids. In nucleotides, the CDR3 is TGCAGTGCTCCTTCGAGTCCCCGGACAGGGATGAACACTGAAGCTTTCTTT. Translated: CSAPSSPRTGMNTEAFF.

For the CDR3, the DNA is TGTGCCAGCAGCCCCCTTGTACTGGTGAACACTGAAGCTTTCTTT. Amino acids: CASSPLVLVNTEAFF. The chain recombines TRBV11-1 with TRBJ1-1; no firm D call. Trimming pared 5 bases from V and 0 bases from J, leaving 13 bases between. There are 15 residues in the CDR3. The germline V gene encodes CDR1 SGHAT and CDR2 FQDESV (reference sequence).

This clonotype has a count of ten or more. The CDR3 is CASSYPELAFSSPLHF. CDR3 nucleotides: TGTGCCAGCAGCTACCCTGAGCTAGCGTTTTCCTCACCCCTCCACTTT. This chain connects TRBV11-2 to TRBJ1-6; D is unclear. CDR1 is SGHAT and CDR2 is FQNNGV in the germline V gene. The CDR3 totals 16 residues. V lost 4 bases and J lost 10, with 20 bases in between.

The gene calls are TRBV25-1 and TRBJ1-4; possibly TRBD1 for D (6 bases). V gave up 1 base and J gave up 7 bases, with 19 bases separating them. The CDR3 runs 17 residues. Germline values: CDR1 MGHDK, CDR2 SYGVNS. This CDR3 reads CASSESQWGGRSEKLFF. For the CDR3, the DNA is TGTGCCAGCAGTGAATCCCAATGGGGGGGGCGCTCTGAAAAACTGTTTTTT.

In this sample, this clonotype turned up many times. The chain employs TRBV4-3 and TRBJ1-2, with no clear D. The CDR3 sequence is 14 residues long. From germline, CDR1 is LGHNA and CDR2 YSLEER. The germline V and J ends were trimmed by 2 bases and 7 bases, with 14 bases remaining between them. CDR3 DNA: TGCGCCAGCAGCCAACCACACGGGTTCGGTGGCTACACCTTC. As protein: CASSQPHGFGGYTF.

Points on this clonotype: An end of the junction does not agree with germline; a read error may underlie this. The rearrangement links TRBV10-3 to TRBJ1-4; 7 bases are a match to TRBD1. The V gene's germline CDR1 is ENHRY and CDR2 SYGVKD. CDR3 length equals 12 residues. The CDR3 nucleotides read TGTGCCAGCAGTCGTACCGGGACAGAACTGTTTTTT. Translated: CASSRTGTELFF.

This clonotype showed up just a few times. For the CDR3, the DNA is TGTGCCAGCAGCTGGGGACAGGGGACACCCCTCCACTTT. Translated, it gives CASSWGQGTPLHF. J is TRBJ1-6 and V is TRBV7-2, with 10 bases fitting TRBD1. V shed 4 bases and J 11 bases; nucleotides not matched to a gene: 2. The CDR3 loop spans 13 amino acids. Germline V lookup: CDR1 SGHTA, CDR2 FQGNSA. The variable domain in full, with the rest retrieved from reference TRBV7-2 and TRBJ1-6, is GAGVSQSPSNKVTEKGKDVELRCDPISGHTALYWYRQSLGQGLEFLIYFQGNSAPDKSGLPSDRFSAERTGGSVSTLTIQRTQQEDSAVYLCASSWGQGTPLHFGNGTRLTVT.

A remark on this clonotype: Because the CDR3's place on the DNA is in doubt, the DNA is left out and the CDR3 is given as listed by TCRdb. V gene TRBV25-1 combines with J gene TRBJ1-6. CDR1 and CDR2 from the germline V gene are MGHDK and SYGVNS. The CDR3 contains 17 residues when both ends are counted. This chain's CDR3 is CACSARGFSSYNSPLHF.

This clonotype has a single count. This chain joins TRBV20-1 and TRBJ2-7; D gene ambiguous. Trimming pared 2 bases from V and 0 bases from J, leaving 8 bases between. The CDR3 contains 13 residues. Germline CDR1 reads DFQATT; CDR2 reads SNEGSKA (reference sequence). The CDR3 nucleotides read TGCAGTGCTAGACCACAATTCTCCTACGAGCAGTACTTC. This encodes CSARPQFSYEQYF.

This clonotype was detected ten times or more. The chain uses TRBV5-1 and TRBJ1-2; D remains ambiguous. The CDR3 sequence is 14 residues long. The germline V gene encodes CDR1 SGHRS and CDR2 YFSETQ. V was shortened by 4 bases and J by 7 bases, with 17 bases between the two germline ends. For the CDR3, the DNA is TGCGCCAGCAGCCCGGAGGCGGGAGTACGTGGCTACACCTTC. It encodes CASSPEAGVRGYTF. The full variable domain, rest sourced from reference TRBV5-1 and TRBJ1-2, is KAGVTQTPRYLIKTRGQQVTLSCSPISGHRSVSWYQQTPGQGLQFLFEYFSETQRNKGNFPGRFSGRQFSNSRSEMNVSTLELGDSALYLCASSPEAGVRGYTFGSGTRLTVV.

The chain recombines TRBV6-6 with TRBJ2-7; 8 bases match TRBD2. This CDR3 region has 14 residues. J lost 3 bases, V lost 3 bases, and 4 bases had no gene match. CDR1 and CDR2 (germline): MNHNY, SVGAGI (reference sequence). DNA of the CDR3: TGTGCCAGCAGTTATAGCGGGGAGGTCTACGAGCAGTACTTC. Its translation is CASSYSGEVYEQYF.

This clonotype was detected ten times or more. The V call is TRBV7-3, the J call TRBJ1-6, with D hard to call. Between the trimmed V and J ends, which lost 5 bases and 12 bases, there was a span of 14 bases. Germline V CDR1 and CDR2: SGHTA, FQGTGA. The CDR3 length is 13 residues. This CDR3 reads CASSLNNLLPLHF. CDR3 coding DNA: TGTGCCAGCAGCCTTAATAACCTCTTACCCCTCCACTTT.

The sample holds a few counts of this clonotype. V is TRBV10-3 and J is TRBJ1-1, with TRBD1 matching over 7 bases. The V and J ends lost 3 bases and 4 bases, in that order; junction bases with no gene match: 8. Germline V gene lookup returns CDR1 ENHRY and CDR2 SYGVKD. The CDR3 totals 15 residues. CDR3 nucleotides: TGTGCCATCAGTGACATTTCAGGGGGGGTCACTGAAGCTTTCTTT. Amino acids: CAISDISGGVTEAFF.

This clonotype was detected many times. The chain combines TRBV29-1 with TRBJ1-1; possible D gene TRBD1, 6 bases. Germline CDR1 and CDR2: SQVTM and ANQGSEA. The ends were cut back, 4 bases at V and 1 base at J, with 10 bases in the middle. CDR3 size: 13 residues. In nucleotides, the CDR3 is TGCAGCGTTGCTACAGGGACGAACACTGAAGCTTTCTTT. This encodes CSVATGTNTEAFF.

Remarks on this clonotype: A much larger clone differs by one base, so this may be a read error. J is TRBJ2-5 and V is TRBV20-1; D is possibly TRBD1 (5 bases). CDR3 size: 14 residues. Germline assignment: CDR1 DFQATT and CDR2 SNEGSKA (reference sequence). V gave up 5 bases and J gave up 2 bases, with 15 bases separating them. CDR3 coding DNA: TGCAGTGCTGCCAAACTTGACAGACAAGAGACCCAGTACTTC. This gives the protein CSAAKLDRQETQYF.

The CDR3 reads CSARDFGKHDNSPLHF. The CDR3 nucleotides are TGCAGTGCTAGAGATTTCGGGAAGCATGATAATTCACCCCTCCACTTT. The V and J genes are TRBV20-1 and TRBJ1-6; no definite D call. Trimming stripped 0 bases from V and 5 bases from J, with 14 bases between. Germline CDR1 reads DFQATT; CDR2 reads SNEGSKA (reference sequence). CDR3 length equals 16 residues.

A word on this clonotype: A read error is possible here, since a much larger clone lies one base away. The rearrangement links TRBV6-2 or TRBV6-3 to TRBJ2-7, with a tentative D call TRBD1 (6 bases). Germline CDR1 MNHEY, CDR2 SVGEGT. There are 11 residues in the CDR3. The V end was cut by 6 bases, the J end by 8 bases, with 11 bases between. CDR3 in DNA: TGTGCCAGCAGCGAAACAGGGAAGCAGTACTTC. It is translated as CASSETGKQYF.

In its sample, this clonotype was seen a few times. The V call is TRBV19, the J call TRBJ2-7; D is uncertain. The germline CDR1 and CDR2 sequences are LNHDA and SQIVND (reference sequence). Trimming shortened V by 10 bases and J by 0 bases, and 13 bases separated the two germline ends. The CDR3 is 13 amino acids. CDR3 DNA: TGTGCCACCTCCGGGTCGGCCTCCTACGAGCAGTACTTC. As protein: CATSGSASYEQYF.

The chain joins TRBV10-3 to TRBJ1-5; D unclear. CDR3 length: 18 amino acids. The ends were cut back, 2 bases at V and 5 bases at J, with 22 bases in the middle. CDR1 ENHRY and CDR2 SYGVKD come from the germline V gene. The CDR3 nucleotides are TGTGCCATCAGTGAGACCCCATTTCGCGTGGTCGACGATCAGCCCCAGCATTTT. The encoded protein is CAISETPFRVVDDQPQHF.

The chain carries TRBV12-3 or TRBV12-4 and TRBJ1-6; D might be TRBD1 (6 bases). The V gene lost 6 bases and the J gene lost 9 bases, with 9 bases spanning the gap. The CDR3 spans 12 residues. CDR3 residues: CASRIGGSPLHF. CDR3 coding DNA: TGTGCCAGCAGGATAGGGGGTTCACCCCTCCACTTT.

J is TRBJ1-5 and V is TRBV20-1; no reliable D call. The CDR3 contains 16 residues. Trimming stripped 3 bases from V and 1 base from J, with 16 bases between. Per germline, CDR1 DFQATT and CDR2 SNEGSKA (reference sequence). The CDR3 protein is CSARGAGVPSNQPQHF. The CDR3 bases are TGCAGTGCTAGGGGAGCTGGGGTTCCAAGCAATCAGCCCCAGCATTTT.

This clonotype was seen a single time. The chain is built from TRBV14 and TRBJ2-7; the D call may be TRBD1 or TRBD2 (5 bases each). Germline V gene lookup returns CDR1 SGHDN and CDR2 FVKESK. Deletions cut 1 base from V and 4 bases from J, with 11 bases between. The CDR3 consists of 14 residues. CDR3 coding DNA: TGTGCCAGCAGCCAAGTAAAGGGACCGTACGAGCAGTACTTC. Encoded protein: CASSQVKGPYEQYF.

The chain joins TRBV19 to TRBJ2-7; maybe TRBD2 (5 bases). Trimming took off 3 bases at V and 2 bases at J, with 11 bases between the two ends. The CDR3 is 14 amino acids. The germline CDR1 and CDR2 sequences are LNHDA and SQIVND (reference sequence). CDR3 in amino acids: CASSIFRDTYEQYF. Here the CDR3 DNA reads TGTGCCAGTAGTATTTTCCGGGATACCTACGAGCAGTACTTC.